This T cell receptor (beta chain) emerged from a study of molecular identifiers for immune sequencing clone quantification. Study as a whole: Four portions were sequenced after RNA from around 20,000 or 100,000 naive CD8 cells was split five ways in replicates. Study conclusions and caveats: Beyond 20 RNA copies, clones held over 99% of effector molecules, compared with under 1% in naive cells.

The length of the CDR3 is 13 residues. Trimming stripped 5 bases from V and 8 bases from J, with 12 bases between. Germline assignment: CDR1 SEHNR and CDR2 FQNEAQ (reference sequence). In this sample, this clonotype turned up many times. What it binds is unknown. Naive CD8 T cells were sorted, and the gate applied was CD8+CD4-CCR7+CD45RA+. TCRdb redid the calling of the PCR reads with MiXCR, one entry per CDR3 protein. In the table there are about 40,000 distinct CDR3 sequences, less than 20% of which are singletons. The chain has TRBV7-9 and TRBJ1-4, with D hard to call. Sequenced: naive CD8+ T cells from blood, with Jurkat cell RNA spiked in. Subset: FACS-sorted CD8+CD4-CCR7+CD45RA+ naive T cells. This TCR was sampled from a human donor in good health. Some libraries in this study had Jurkat cell RNA spiked in. The CDR3 DNA follows: TGTGCCAGCAGCGGCGGCTTAGAGGAAAAACTGTTTTTT. This encodes CASSGGLEEKLFF. Full variable domain (outside the CDR3, taken from reference TRBV7-9 and TRBJ1-4): DTGVSQNPRHKITKRGQNVTFRCDPISEHNRLYWYRQTLGQGPEFLTYFQNEAQLEKSRLLSDRFSAERPKGSFSTLEIQRTEQGDSAMYLCASSGGLEEKLFFGSGTQLSVL.